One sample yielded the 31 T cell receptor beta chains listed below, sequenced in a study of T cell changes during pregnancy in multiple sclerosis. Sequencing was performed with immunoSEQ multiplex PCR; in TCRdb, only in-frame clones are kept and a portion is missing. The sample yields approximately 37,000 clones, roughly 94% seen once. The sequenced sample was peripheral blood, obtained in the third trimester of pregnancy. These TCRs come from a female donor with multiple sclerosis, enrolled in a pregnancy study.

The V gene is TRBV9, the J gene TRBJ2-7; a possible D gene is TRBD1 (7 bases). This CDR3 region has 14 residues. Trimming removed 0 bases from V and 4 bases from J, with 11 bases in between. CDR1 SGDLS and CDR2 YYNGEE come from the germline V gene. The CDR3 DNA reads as TGTGCCAGCAGCGTAGGTCCAGGGGGGTACGAGCAGTACTTC. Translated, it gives CASSVGPGGYEQYF.

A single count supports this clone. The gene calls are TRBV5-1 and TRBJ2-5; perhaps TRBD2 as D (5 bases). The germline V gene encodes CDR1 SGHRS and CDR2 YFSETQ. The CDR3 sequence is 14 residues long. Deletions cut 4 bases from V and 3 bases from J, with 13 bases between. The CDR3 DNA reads TGCGCCAGCAGCCCGACGACTATGAAAGAGACCCAGTACTTC. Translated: CASSPTTMKETQYF.

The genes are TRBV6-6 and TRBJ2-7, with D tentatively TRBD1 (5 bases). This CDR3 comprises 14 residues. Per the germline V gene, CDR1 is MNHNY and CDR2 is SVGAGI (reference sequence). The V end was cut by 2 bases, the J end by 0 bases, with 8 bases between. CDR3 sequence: CASSYADNSYEQYF. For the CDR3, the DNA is TGTGCCAGCAGTTACGCGGACAACTCCTACGAGCAGTACTTC.

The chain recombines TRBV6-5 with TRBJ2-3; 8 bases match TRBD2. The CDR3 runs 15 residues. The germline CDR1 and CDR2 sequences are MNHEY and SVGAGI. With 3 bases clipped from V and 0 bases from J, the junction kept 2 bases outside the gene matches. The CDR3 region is CASSYLAGSTDTQYF. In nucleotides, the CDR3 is TGTGCCAGCAGTTATTTAGCGGGAAGCACAGATACGCAGTATTTT.

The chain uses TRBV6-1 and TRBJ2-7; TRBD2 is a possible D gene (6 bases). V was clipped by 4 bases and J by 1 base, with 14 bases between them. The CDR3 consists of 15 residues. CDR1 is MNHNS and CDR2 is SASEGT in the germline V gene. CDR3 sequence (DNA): TGTGCCAGCAGTGCGACTAGTGGACTATCCTACGAGCAGTACTTC. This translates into CASSATSGLSYEQYF.

CDR3 residues: CASSFRGAEQYF. The DNA of the CDR3 is TGTGCCAGCAGCTTCCGGGGAGCGGAGCAGTACTTC. The chain uses TRBV5-4 and TRBJ2-7, with D possibly TRBD2 on 5 matching bases. The V end was cut by 2 bases, the J end by 7 bases, with 10 bases between. This CDR3 has 12 amino acids. Germline lookup yields CDR1 SGHNT and CDR2 YYREEE (reference sequence).

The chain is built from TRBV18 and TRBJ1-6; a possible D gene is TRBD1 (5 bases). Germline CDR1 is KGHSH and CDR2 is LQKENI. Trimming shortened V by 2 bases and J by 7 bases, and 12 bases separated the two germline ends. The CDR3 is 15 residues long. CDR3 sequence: CASSPSGGSNSPLHF. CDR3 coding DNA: TGTGCCAGCTCACCATCGGGGGGTAGCAATTCACCCCTCCACTTT.

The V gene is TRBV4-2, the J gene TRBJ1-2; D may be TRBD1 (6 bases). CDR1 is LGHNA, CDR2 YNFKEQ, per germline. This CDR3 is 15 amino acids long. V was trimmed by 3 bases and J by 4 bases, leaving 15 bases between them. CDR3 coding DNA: TGTGCCAGCAGCCACCCCGAGCGGGGGCCCTATGGCTACACCTTC. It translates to CASSHPERGPYGYTF.

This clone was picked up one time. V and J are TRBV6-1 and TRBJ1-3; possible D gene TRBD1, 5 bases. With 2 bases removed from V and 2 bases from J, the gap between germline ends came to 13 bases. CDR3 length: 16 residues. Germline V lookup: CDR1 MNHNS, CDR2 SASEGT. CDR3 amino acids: CASSEFRRGPGNTIYF. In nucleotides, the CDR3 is TGTGCCAGCAGTGAATTTAGGCGGGGACCTGGAAACACCATATATTTT.

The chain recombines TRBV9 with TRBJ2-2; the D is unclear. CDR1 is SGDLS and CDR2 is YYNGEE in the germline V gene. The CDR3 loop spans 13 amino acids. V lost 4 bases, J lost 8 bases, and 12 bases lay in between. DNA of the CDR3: TGTGCCAGCAGCCCCCCCTCCTTAGGGGAGCTGTTTTTT. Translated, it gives CASSPPSLGELFF.

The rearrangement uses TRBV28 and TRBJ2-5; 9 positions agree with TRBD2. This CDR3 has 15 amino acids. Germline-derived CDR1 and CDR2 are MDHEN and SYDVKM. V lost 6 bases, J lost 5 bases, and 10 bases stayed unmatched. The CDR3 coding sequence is TGTGCCAGCAGGCAGGGCGGGGGGGCCGGTGAGACCCAGTACTTC. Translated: CASRQGGGAGETQYF.

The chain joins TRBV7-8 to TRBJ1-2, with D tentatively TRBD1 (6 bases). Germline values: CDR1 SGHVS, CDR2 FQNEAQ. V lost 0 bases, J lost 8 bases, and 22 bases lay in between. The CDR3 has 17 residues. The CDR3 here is CASSLAPAGGGQGGYTF. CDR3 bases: TGTGCCAGCAGCTTAGCTCCCGCCGGGGGGGGGCAAGGAGGCTACACCTTC.

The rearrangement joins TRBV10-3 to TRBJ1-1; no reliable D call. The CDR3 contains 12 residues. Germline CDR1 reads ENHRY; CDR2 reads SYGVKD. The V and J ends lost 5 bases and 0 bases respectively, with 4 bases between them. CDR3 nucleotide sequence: TGTGCCATCAGTTCAGTGAACACTGAAGCTTTCTTT. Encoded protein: CAISSVNTEAFF.

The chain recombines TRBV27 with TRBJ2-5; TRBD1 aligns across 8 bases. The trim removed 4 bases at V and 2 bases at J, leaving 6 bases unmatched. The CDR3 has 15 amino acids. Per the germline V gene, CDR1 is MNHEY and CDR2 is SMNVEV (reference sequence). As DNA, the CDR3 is TGTGCCAGCAGTTCGCTTGGGACAGGTCAAGAGACCCAGTACTTC. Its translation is CASSSLGTGQETQYF.

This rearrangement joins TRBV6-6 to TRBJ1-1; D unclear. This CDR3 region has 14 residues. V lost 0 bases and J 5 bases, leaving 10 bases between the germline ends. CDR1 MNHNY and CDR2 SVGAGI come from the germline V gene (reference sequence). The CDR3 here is CASSYSIGDTEAFF. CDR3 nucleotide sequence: TGTGCCAGCAGTTACTCCATCGGGGATACTGAAGCTTTCTTT.

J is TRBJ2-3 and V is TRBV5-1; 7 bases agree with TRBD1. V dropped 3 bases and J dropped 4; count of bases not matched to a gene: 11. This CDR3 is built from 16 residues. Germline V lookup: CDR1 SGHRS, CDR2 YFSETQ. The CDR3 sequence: CASSSAKTGKADTQYF. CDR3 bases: TGCGCCAGCAGCTCGGCGAAGACAGGGAAGGCAGATACGCAGTATTTT.

Written as DNA, the CDR3 is TGTGCCAGCAGCCTAAGACTTAGGTGGAACGGGGAGCTGTTTTTT. Its protein product is CASSLRLRWNGELFF. V is TRBV6-5 and J is TRBJ2-2; D is unresolved. Germline V CDR1 and CDR2: MNHEY, SVGAGI. V was pared by 6 bases and J by 7 bases, with 18 bases between. There are 15 residues in the CDR3.

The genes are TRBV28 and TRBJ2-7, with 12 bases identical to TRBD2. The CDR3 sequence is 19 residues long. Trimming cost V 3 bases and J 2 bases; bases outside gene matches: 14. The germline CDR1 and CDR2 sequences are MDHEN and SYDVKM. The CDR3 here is CASSFRPGLAGKPTYEQYF. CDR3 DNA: TGTGCCAGCAGTTTCCGCCCCGGACTAGCGGGAAAACCTACCTACGAGCAGTACTTC.

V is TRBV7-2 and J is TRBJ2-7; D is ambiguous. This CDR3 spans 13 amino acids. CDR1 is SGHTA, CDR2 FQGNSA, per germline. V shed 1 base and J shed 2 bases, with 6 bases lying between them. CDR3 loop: CASSLGHPYEQYF. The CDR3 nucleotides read TGTGCCAGCAGCTTAGGGCATCCCTACGAGCAGTACTTC. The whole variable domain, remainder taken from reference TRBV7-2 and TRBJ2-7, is GAGVSQSPSNKVTEKGKDVELRCDPISGHTALYWYRQSLGQGLEFLIYFQGNSAPDKSGLPSDRFSAERTGGSVSTLTIQRTQQEDSAVYLCASSLGHPYEQYFGPGTRLTVT.

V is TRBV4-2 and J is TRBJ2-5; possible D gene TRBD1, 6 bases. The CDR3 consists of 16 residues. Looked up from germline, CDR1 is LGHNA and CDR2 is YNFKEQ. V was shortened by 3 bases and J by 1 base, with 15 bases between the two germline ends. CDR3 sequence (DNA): TGTGCCAGCAGCCAGTTGACAGGAGAAATCCAAGAGACCCAGTACTTC. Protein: CASSQLTGEIQETQYF.

DNA for the CDR3: TGCGCCAGCAACGGGGGGCGAAACTATGGCTACACCTTC. Its protein is CASNGGRNYGYTF. The rearrangement uses TRBV5-1 and TRBJ1-2, with D tentatively TRBD1 (6 bases). V gave up 6 bases and J gave up 2 bases, with 11 bases separating them. From germline, CDR1 is SGHRS and CDR2 YFSETQ. This CDR3 spans 13 amino acids. Combining the CDR3 with reference TRBV5-1 and TRBJ1-2 gives the whole variable domain KAGVTQTPRYLIKTRGQQVTLSCSPISGHRSVSWYQQTPGQGLQFLFEYFSETQRNKGNFPGRFSGRQFSNSRSEMNVSTLELGDSALYLCASNGGRNYGYTFGSGTRLTVV.

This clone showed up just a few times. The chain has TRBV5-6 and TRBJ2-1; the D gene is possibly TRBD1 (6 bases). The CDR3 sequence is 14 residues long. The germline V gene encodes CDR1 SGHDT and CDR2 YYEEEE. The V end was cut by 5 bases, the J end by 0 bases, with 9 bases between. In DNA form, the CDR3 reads TGTGCCAGCAGTGGACAGAACTCCTACAATGAGCAGTTCTTC. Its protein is CASSGQNSYNEQFF.

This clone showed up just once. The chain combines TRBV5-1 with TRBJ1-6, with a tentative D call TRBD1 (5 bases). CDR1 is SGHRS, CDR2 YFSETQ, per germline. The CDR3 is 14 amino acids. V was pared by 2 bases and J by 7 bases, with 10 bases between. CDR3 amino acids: CASSFQQENSPLHF. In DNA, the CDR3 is TGCGCCAGCAGCTTCCAACAGGAGAATTCACCCCTCCACTTT.

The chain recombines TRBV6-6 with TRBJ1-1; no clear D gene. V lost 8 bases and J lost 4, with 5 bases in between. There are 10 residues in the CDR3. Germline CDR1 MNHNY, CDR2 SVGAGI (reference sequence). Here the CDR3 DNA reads TGTGCCAGCCGGAGCACTGAAGCTTTCTTT. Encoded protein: CASRSTEAFF.

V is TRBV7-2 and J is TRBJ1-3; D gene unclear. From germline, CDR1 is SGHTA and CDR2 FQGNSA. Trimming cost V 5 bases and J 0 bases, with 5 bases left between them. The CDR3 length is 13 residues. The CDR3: CASSPNSGNTIYF. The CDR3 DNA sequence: TGTGCCAGCAGCCCTAACTCTGGAAACACCATATATTTT.

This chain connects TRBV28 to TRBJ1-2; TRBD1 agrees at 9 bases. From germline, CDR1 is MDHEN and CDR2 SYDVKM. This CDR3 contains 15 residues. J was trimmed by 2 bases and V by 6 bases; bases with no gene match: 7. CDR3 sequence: CASSLGTGTNYGYTF. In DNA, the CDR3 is TGTGCCAGCAGCCTAGGGACAGGGACCAACTATGGCTACACCTTC.

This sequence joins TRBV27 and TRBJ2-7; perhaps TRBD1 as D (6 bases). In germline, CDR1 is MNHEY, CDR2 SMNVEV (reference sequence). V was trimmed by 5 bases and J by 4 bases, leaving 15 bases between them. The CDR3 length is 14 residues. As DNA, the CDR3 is TGTGCCAGCAGTCCCTCACAGGGTTGGTACGAGCAGTACTTC. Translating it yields CASSPSQGWYEQYF.

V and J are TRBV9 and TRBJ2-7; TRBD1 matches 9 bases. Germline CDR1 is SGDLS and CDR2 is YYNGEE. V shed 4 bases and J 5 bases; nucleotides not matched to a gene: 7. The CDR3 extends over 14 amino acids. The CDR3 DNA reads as TGTGCCAGCAGCTTTGGACAGGGGACGCACGAGCAGTACTTC. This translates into CASSFGQGTHEQYF.

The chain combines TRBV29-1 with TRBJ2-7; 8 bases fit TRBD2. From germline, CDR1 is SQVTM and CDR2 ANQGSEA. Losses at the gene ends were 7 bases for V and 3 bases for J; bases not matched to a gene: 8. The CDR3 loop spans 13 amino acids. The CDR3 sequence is CSAEAGEHYEQYF. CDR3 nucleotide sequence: TGCAGCGCAGAAGCGGGAGAGCACTACGAGCAGTACTTC.

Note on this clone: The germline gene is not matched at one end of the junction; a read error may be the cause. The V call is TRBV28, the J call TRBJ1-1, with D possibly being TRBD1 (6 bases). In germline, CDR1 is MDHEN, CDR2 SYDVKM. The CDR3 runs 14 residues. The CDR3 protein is CASILSQGSTEAFF. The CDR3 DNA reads TGTGCCAGCATTTTATCCCAGGGGTCCACTGAAGCTTTCTTT.

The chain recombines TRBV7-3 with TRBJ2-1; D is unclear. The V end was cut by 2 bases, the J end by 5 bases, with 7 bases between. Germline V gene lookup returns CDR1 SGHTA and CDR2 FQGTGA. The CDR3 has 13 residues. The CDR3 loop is CASSLDLDNEQFF. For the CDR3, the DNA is TGTGCCAGCAGCTTAGACCTAGACAATGAGCAGTTCTTC. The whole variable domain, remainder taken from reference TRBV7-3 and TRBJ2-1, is GAGVSQTPSNKVTEKGKYVELRCDPISGHTALYWYRQSLGQGPEFLIYFQGTGAADDSGLPNDRFFAVRPEGSVSTLKIQRTERGDSAVYLCASSLDLDNEQFFGPGTRLTVL.